This entry lists 25 T cell receptor beta chains sequenced from one sample in a study of yellow fever vaccine responses in identical twins. One entry per CDR3 protein, called by TCRdb with MiXCR from the RT-PCR reads. This sample has approximately 16,000 distinct CDR3 sequences; approximately 82% occur once, and the top ten carry about 2%. This specimen was T cells from blood (PBMCs), unsorted or a sorted subset (not recorded which), taken before or after yellow fever vaccination (not recorded which). These receptors came from a woman between 18 and 30 years old who received the yellow fever vaccine.

This chain links TRBV20-1 with TRBJ2-4, with 11 positions matching TRBD2. Germline V gene data show CDR1 as DFQATT and CDR2 as SNEGSKA (reference sequence). This CDR3 has 13 residues. The junction had 1 base not matched to a gene; V was cut back by 5 bases and J by 4 bases. The DNA of the CDR3 is TGCAGTGCTGGGACTAGCGGAAAAAACATTCAGTACTTC. Translated, it gives CSAGTSGKNIQYF.

The chain recombines TRBV11-1 with TRBJ2-5; D perhaps matches TRBD2 (5 bases). The CDR3 sequence is 13 residues long. Germline V gene sequence: CDR1 SGHAT, CDR2 FQDESV (reference sequence). Trimming left V 4 bases short and J 2 bases short, with 8 bases between. CDR3 loop: CASSSGIQETQYF. The CDR3 region has the DNA TGTGCCAGCAGCTCGGGGATACAAGAGACCCAGTACTTC. The whole variable domain, remainder taken from reference TRBV11-1 and TRBJ2-5, is EAEVAQSPRYKITEKSQAVAFWCDPISGHATLYWYRQILGQGPELLVQFQDESVVDDSQLPKDRFSAERLKGVDSTLKIQPAELGDSAMYLCASSSGIQETQYFGPGTRLLVL.

This clonotype has only a few counts. The chain is built from TRBV28 and TRBJ2-7; D is possibly TRBD2 (5 bases). V was cut by 8 bases and J by 4 bases, with 9 bases left in between. The length of the CDR3 is 11 residues. The germline gives CDR1 MDHEN, CDR2 SYDVKM. The CDR3 nucleotides read TGTGCCAGCGGACTCGGGTACGAGCAGTACTTC. This gives the protein CASGLGYEQYF. Full variable domain (rest looked up from reference TRBV28 and TRBJ2-7): DVKVTQSSRYLVKRTGEKVFLECVQDMDHENMFWYRQDPGLGLRLIYFSYDVKMKEKGDIPEGYSVSREKKERFSLILESASTNQTSMYLCASGLGYEQYFGPGTRLTVT.

This chain links TRBV5-1 with TRBJ1-2; 9 bases are a match to TRBD1. From germline, CDR1 is SGHRS and CDR2 YFSETQ. Losses at the gene ends were 2 bases for V and 5 bases for J; bases not matched to a gene: 4. This CDR3 comprises 14 residues. As DNA, the CDR3 is TGCGCCAGCAGCTTAACCGGACAGGGGTATGGCTACACCTTC. This sequence encodes CASSLTGQGYGYTF.

The rearrangement uses TRBV20-1 and TRBJ2-7; D perhaps matches TRBD1 (6 bases). Trimming stripped 1 base from V and 0 bases from J, with 7 bases between. From germline, CDR1 is DFQATT and CDR2 SNEGSKA (reference sequence). This CDR3 is 13 amino acids long. CDR3 protein: CSARGTASYEQYF. Written as DNA, the CDR3 is TGCAGTGCTAGAGGGACAGCCTCCTACGAGCAGTACTTC.

J is TRBJ2-7 and V is TRBV12-3 or TRBV12-4; 16 positions match TRBD2. J was trimmed by 4 bases and V by 5 bases; bases with no gene match: 14. CDR3 length: 19 amino acids. CDR3 nucleotide sequence: TGTGCCAGCAGTACCGGGACTAGCGGGGGGGGACTAGGGATTTACGAGCAGTACTTC. Translation: CASSTGTSGGGLGIYEQYF.

The rearrangement links TRBV20-1 to TRBJ2-3, with D perhaps TRBD2 (6 bases). This CDR3 spans 15 amino acids. The germline V and J ends were trimmed by 4 bases and 1 base, with 15 bases remaining between them. Germline CDR1 and CDR2: DFQATT and SNEGSKA (reference sequence). The CDR3 loop reads CSAIPSEGRTDTQYF. CDR3 DNA sequence: TGCAGTGCTATCCCCTCGGAGGGCCGCACAGATACGCAGTATTTT.

V gene TRBV4-1 combines with J gene TRBJ2-7; no definite D call. V was clipped by 4 bases and J by 5 bases, with 9 bases between them. The CDR3 loop spans 12 amino acids. CDR1 and CDR2 (germline): MGHRA, YSYEKL. This chain's CDR3 is CASSRVRDEQYF. The DNA of the CDR3 is TGCGCCAGCAGCCGAGTAAGGGACGAGCAGTACTTC.

The rearrangement joins TRBV5-1 to TRBJ2-7; D unresolved. The CDR3 spans 13 residues. Germline V gene sequence: CDR1 SGHRS, CDR2 YFSETQ. V was pared by 3 bases and J by 3 bases, with 10 bases between. Here the CDR3 reads CASSSTGVYEQYF. The CDR3 DNA reads TGCGCCAGCAGCTCAACTGGGGTCTACGAGCAGTACTTC. Full variable domain (missing parts from reference TRBV5-1 and TRBJ2-7): KAGVTQTPRYLIKTRGQQVTLSCSPISGHRSVSWYQQTPGQGLQFLFEYFSETQRNKGNFPGRFSGRQFSNSRSEMNVSTLELGDSALYLCASSSTGVYEQYFGPGTRLTVT.

V is TRBV19 and J is TRBJ1-1; no definite D call. Germline CDR1 reads LNHDA; CDR2 reads SQIVND (reference sequence). The CDR3 extends over 13 amino acids. The V end was cut by 6 bases, the J end by 1 base, with 9 bases between. CDR3 protein: CASRGNENTEAFF. Here the CDR3 DNA reads TGTGCCAGTAGGGGCAACGAGAACACTGAAGCTTTCTTT.

The chain uses TRBV29-1 and TRBJ2-7, with 9 bases identical to TRBD1. From germline, CDR1 is SQVTM and CDR2 ANQGSEA. V lost 4 bases, J lost 0 bases, and 4 bases stayed unmatched. The CDR3 is made up of 14 amino acids. The CDR3 spells CSVGGTGISYEQYF. CDR3 in DNA: TGCAGCGTTGGAGGGACAGGGATCTCCTACGAGCAGTACTTC.

This rearrangement joins TRBV28 to TRBJ2-3; TRBD2 matches 8 bases. Per germline, CDR1 MDHEN and CDR2 SYDVKM. CDR3 length: 15 residues. V gave up 4 bases and J gave up 5 bases; unmatched junction bases: 8. As DNA, the CDR3 is TGTGCCAGCAGTTCCTCAGGGGCGGGGGGAGATACGCAGTATTTT. Protein sequence: CASSSSGAGGDTQYF.

The table lists this clonotype with a count of one. The genes are TRBV6-2 or TRBV6-3 and TRBJ2-7; no firm D call. This CDR3 is 12 amino acids long. Germline values: CDR1 MNHEY, CDR2 SVGEGT. With 0 bases removed from V and 12 bases from J, the gap between germline ends came to 12 bases. DNA of the CDR3: TGTGCCAGCAGTTACTCGGCCTCACCCGCGTACTTC. As protein: CASSYSASPAYF.

The V and J genes are TRBV18 and TRBJ2-7; no firm D call. The ends were cut back, 2 bases at V and 1 base at J, with 12 bases in the middle. The CDR3 length is 15 residues. Germline V gene data show CDR1 as KGHSH and CDR2 as LQKENI. CDR3: CASSPRNRISYEQYF. The DNA for the CDR3 is TGTGCCAGCTCACCAAGGAACAGAATATCCTACGAGCAGTACTTC.

V gene TRBV7-2 combines with J gene TRBJ2-7; 9 bases agree with TRBD2. The germline V gene encodes CDR1 SGHTA and CDR2 FQGNSA. The junction had 4 bases not matched to a gene; V was cut back by 3 bases and J by 7 bases. The CDR3 has 13 amino acids. The CDR3 DNA is TGTGCCAGCAGCTTCGCGGGAGGGGGTGAGCAGTACTTC. The encoded protein is CASSFAGGGEQYF.

The rearrangement links TRBV30 to TRBJ2-7; 8 positions match TRBD2. Losses at the gene ends were 3 bases for V and 3 bases for J; bases not matched to a gene: 13. The CDR3 sequence is 16 residues long. Germline V gene lookup returns CDR1 GTSNPN and CDR2 SVGIG (reference sequence). The CDR3 nucleotides read TGTGCCTGGAGCAGAGGACTAGCCGAATCCCTCTACGAGCAGTACTTC. Translation: CAWSRGLAESLYEQYF.

Turning to this clonotype: A junction boundary mismatches the germline segment, possibly from a read error. The chain employs TRBV9 and TRBJ2-5, with 10 bases lining up with TRBD2. In germline, CDR1 is SGDLS, CDR2 YYNGEE. The CDR3 extends over 15 amino acids. The CDR3 nucleotides read TGTGCCAGCACCGTAGCGGGAGGAATTGGGGAGACCCAGTACTTC. It yields the protein CASTVAGGIGETQYF.

The rearrangement uses TRBV2 and TRBJ2-3; TRBD1 is a possible D gene (6 bases). V gave up 5 bases and J gave up 4 bases, with 22 bases separating them. The germline V gene encodes CDR1 SNHLY and CDR2 FYNNEI. The CDR3 extends over 17 amino acids. The CDR3 sequence: CASSTRGWDKTPDTQYF. The CDR3 DNA follows: TGTGCCAGCAGTACCAGAGGTTGGGACAAGACCCCAGATACGCAGTATTTT.

The chain uses TRBV6-1 and TRBJ2-1, with D maybe TRBD2 (7 bases). Germline V gene data show CDR1 as MNHNS and CDR2 as SASEGT. V dropped 3 bases and J dropped 8 bases, with 17 bases sitting between them. This CDR3 comprises 15 residues. CDR3 nucleotide sequence: TGTGCCAGCAGTGAGGGGGCGGGAGAGGGAGATGAGCAGTTCTTC. Protein: CASSEGAGEGDEQFF.

This clonotype was seen a few times. The chain employs TRBV11-2 and TRBJ1-2; 12 bases map to TRBD1. From germline, CDR1 is SGHAT and CDR2 FQNNGV. V gave up 5 bases and J gave up 6 bases; unmatched junction bases: 4. The CDR3 spans 14 residues. The CDR3 loop is CASSRDRGRDGYTF. The CDR3 DNA reads TGTGCCAGCAGCCGGGACAGGGGGCGGGATGGCTACACCTTC.

The chain employs TRBV11-2 and TRBJ1-2, with 8 bases lining up with TRBD1. Losses at the gene ends were 5 bases for V and 5 bases for J; bases not matched to a gene: 1. The CDR3 consists of 12 residues. Looked up from germline, CDR1 is SGHAT and CDR2 is FQNNGV. CDR3 residues: CASSGQGYGYTF. In DNA form, the CDR3 reads TGTGCCAGCAGCGGACAGGGTTATGGCTACACCTTC.

This sequence joins TRBV29-1 and TRBJ2-1, with a tentative D call TRBD2 (5 bases). The germline V and J ends were trimmed by 4 bases and 9 bases, with 13 bases remaining between them. The germline V gene encodes CDR1 SQVTM and CDR2 ANQGSEA. This CDR3 has 12 amino acids. CDR3 sequence: CSVVAGWGEQFF. The CDR3 coding sequence is TGCAGCGTTGTCGCGGGTTGGGGTGAGCAGTTCTTC.

V is TRBV5-5 and J is TRBJ2-3; D is ambiguous. From germline, CDR1 is SGHKS and CDR2 YYEKEE (reference sequence). Between the trimmed V and J ends, which lost 4 bases and 1 base, there was a span of 16 bases. This CDR3 has 16 residues. CDR3 sequence: CASSLGPVEGTDTQYF. Here the CDR3 DNA reads TGTGCCAGCAGCCTCGGACCGGTCGAGGGCACAGATACGCAGTATTTT. The full variable domain, completed using reference TRBV5-5 and TRBJ2-3, is DAGVTQSPTHLIKTRGQQVTLRCSPISGHKSVSWYQQVLGQGPQFIFQYYEKEERGRGNFPDRFSARQFPNYSSELNVNALLLGDSALYLCASSLGPVEGTDTQYFGPGTRLTVL.

The rearrangement uses TRBV14 and TRBJ2-1; possibly TRBD2 for D (5 bases). The germline V and J ends were trimmed by 4 bases and 5 bases, with 18 bases remaining between them. The CDR3 extends over 16 amino acids. Germline V lookup: CDR1 SGHDN, CDR2 FVKESK. CDR3 loop: CASSLGLSLVDNEQFF. CDR3 sequence (DNA): TGTGCCAGCAGCCTAGGACTGAGTTTAGTTGACAATGAGCAGTTCTTC.

The rearrangement uses TRBV12-3 or TRBV12-4 and TRBJ2-1; the D call may be TRBD1 or TRBD2 (6 bases each). Trimming took 6 bases from V and 2 from J, leaving 11 bases between them. The CDR3 spans 14 residues. The CDR3 DNA reads TGTGCCAGCAGGGAGGGGGACCCCTACAATGAGCAGTTCTTC. This encodes CASREGDPYNEQFF.